This TCR beta chain was observed in a study of T cell changes during pregnancy in multiple sclerosis. The repertoire was sequenced with immunoSEQ multiplex PCR; TCRdb's copy has only in-frame clones and lacks some. This table has around 62,000 clones, 90% appearing once. The sequence came from a female donor with multiple sclerosis, enrolled in a pregnancy study. Material: peripheral blood, obtained in the third trimester of pregnancy.

The CDR3 nucleotides read TGTGCCAGCAGTTACTCGAAACACAGCCAAGAGACCCAGTACTTC. It specifies CASSYSKHSQETQYF. The chain recombines TRBV6-5 with TRBJ2-5, with no clear D. The CDR3 length is 15 residues. V was shortened by 0 bases and J by 1 base, with 9 bases between the two germline ends. Germline CDR1 MNHEY, CDR2 SVGAGI.